This TCR beta chain was sequenced in a study of blood T cell repertoires in COVID-19. This clone has just one count. Sequencing used immunoSEQ multiplex PCR; TCRdb keeps in-frame clones, though not all of them. This table has about 130,000 clones, more than 75% appearing once. V dropped 8 bases and J dropped 7; count of bases not matched to a gene: 9. The CDR3 is 12 amino acids. Germline assignment: CDR1 SQVTM and CDR2 ANQGSEA. Input material: peripheral blood. The chain carries TRBV29-1 and TRBJ1-2, with TRBD1 identical over 8 bases. The TCR comes from a woman aged 55-70 years with acute or convalescent COVID-19. The CDR3 region is CSTYQGAIGYTF. Written as DNA, the CDR3 is TGCAGCACCTATCAGGGGGCGATTGGCTACACCTTC.